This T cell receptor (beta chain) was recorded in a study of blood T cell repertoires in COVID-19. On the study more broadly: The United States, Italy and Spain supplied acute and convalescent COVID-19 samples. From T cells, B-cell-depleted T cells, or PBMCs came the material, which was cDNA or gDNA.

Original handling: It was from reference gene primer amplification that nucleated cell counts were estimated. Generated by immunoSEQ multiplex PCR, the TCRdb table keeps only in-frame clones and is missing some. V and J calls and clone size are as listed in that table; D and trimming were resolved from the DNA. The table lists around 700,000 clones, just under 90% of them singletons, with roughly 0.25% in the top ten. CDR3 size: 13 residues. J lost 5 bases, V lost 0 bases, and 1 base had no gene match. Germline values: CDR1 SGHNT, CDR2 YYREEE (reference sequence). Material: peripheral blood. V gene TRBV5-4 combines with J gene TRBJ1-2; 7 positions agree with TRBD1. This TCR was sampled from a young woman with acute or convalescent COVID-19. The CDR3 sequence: CASSLEGAYGYTF. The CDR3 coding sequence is TGTGCCAGCAGCTTGGAGGGGGCGTATGGCTACACCTTC.